These 14 T cell receptor beta chains share one sample of origin, sequenced in a study of shared clonotypes between healthy human individuals. Data came from immunoSEQ multiplex PCR; TCRdb stores just in-frame clones and leaves some out. The data hold about 2,200,000 clones, with approximately 94% observed a single time. The naive CD8 population came from CD45RO-negative cells selected for CCR7, without terminally differentiated effector memory CD45RA+ cells. The sample comprised naive CD8+ T cells from PBMCs. The receptors stem from a man aged 18 to 35 in good health. Some clones in this sample may be carry-over from other donors' samples.

The chain combines TRBV6-5 with TRBJ2-7; TRBD2 matches at 12 bases. In germline, CDR1 is MNHEY, CDR2 SVGAGI. Trimming took 0 bases from V and 4 from J; bases not matched to a gene: 4. The CDR3 spans 16 residues. In DNA, the CDR3 is TGTGCCAGCAGTTACTCGGGACTAGCGGGTTCATACGAGCAGTACTTC. Translation: CASSYSGLAGSYEQYF.

DNA of the CDR3: TGTGCCACCCCAGCGAGCCCCGGGGAGCTGTTTTTT. Protein product: CATPASPGELFF. The chain has TRBV7-8 and TRBJ2-2; D ambiguous. The germline CDR1 and CDR2 sequences are SGHVS and FQNEAQ. The CDR3 length is 12 residues. V lost 10 bases and J lost 6, with 12 bases in between.

On this clone: One end of the junction is discordant with germline, which a read error may explain. This chain connects TRBV9 to TRBJ1-2; D uncertain. CDR3 length: 17 residues. CDR1 and CDR2 (germline): SGDLS, YYNGEE. The CDR3 region is CASSAQKYQEPSYVIAF. The CDR3 region has the DNA TGTGCCAGCAGCGCCCAGAAGTACCAAGAACCGTCCTATGTCATTGCCTTC.

The chain is built from TRBV10-2 and TRBJ2-1; D is uncertain. Trimming left V 7 bases short and J 9 bases short, with 19 bases between. Germline CDR1 WSHSY, CDR2 SAAADI. There are 14 residues in the CDR3. CDR3 DNA sequence: TGCGCCAGCATGGTGCCTGACGTTAATAGTGAGCAGTTCTTC. Protein sequence: CASMVPDVNSEQFF.

V and J are TRBV19 and TRBJ1-5; no definite D call. Trimming took 3 bases from V and 0 from J, leaving 6 bases between them. The CDR3 sequence is 14 residues long. Germline lookup yields CDR1 LNHDA and CDR2 SQIVND (reference sequence). In DNA form, the CDR3 reads TGTGCCAGTAGTATTTGGAATAGCAATCAGCCCCAGCATTTT. It codes for CASSIWNSNQPQHF.

The gene calls are TRBV25-1 and TRBJ2-1; D possibly corresponds to TRBD1 (5 bases). The germline V gene encodes CDR1 MGHDK and CDR2 SYGVNS. This CDR3 comprises 13 residues. V dropped 1 base and J dropped 6 bases, with 7 bases sitting between them. The CDR3 region is CASSESGFNEQFF. The CDR3 nucleotides are TGTGCCAGCAGTGAATCAGGGTTCAATGAGCAGTTCTTC.

The genes are TRBV5-6 and TRBJ2-7, with D tentatively TRBD2 (5 bases). Germline V gives CDR1 SGHDT, CDR2 YYEEEE. The CDR3 spans 14 residues. Trimming left V 3 bases short and J 3 bases short, with 13 bases between. This chain's CDR3 is CASSSDWESYEQYF. CDR3 nucleotide sequence: TGTGCCAGCAGCTCTGATTGGGAGAGCTACGAGCAGTACTTC.

The gene calls are TRBV5-5 and TRBJ1-1; D unclear. The ends were cut back, 2 bases at V and 8 bases at J, with 10 bases in the middle. Germline V lookup: CDR1 SGHKS, CDR2 YYEKEE (reference sequence). The CDR3 sequence is 12 residues long. The CDR3 is CASSLGHSEAFF. In DNA, the CDR3 is TGTGCCAGCAGCTTAGGGCACTCAGAAGCTTTCTTT.

The genes are TRBV7-2 and TRBJ2-7; D might be TRBD2 (6 bases). Germline CDR1 reads SGHTA; CDR2 reads FQGNSA. The CDR3 has 14 amino acids. Trimming removed 5 bases from V and 2 bases from J, with 13 bases in between. The CDR3 sequence is CASSPSGLTYEQYF. CDR3 coding DNA: TGTGCCAGCAGCCCGAGCGGGCTAACCTACGAGCAGTACTTC.

This chain uses TRBV7-9 with TRBJ1-1, with a possible D match to TRBD1 (5 bases). This CDR3 spans 15 amino acids. The V gene lost 0 bases and the J gene lost 3 bases, with 11 bases spanning the gap. Looked up from germline, CDR1 is SEHNR and CDR2 is FQNEAQ (reference sequence). The CDR3 spells CASSLASGGDTEAFF. The CDR3 DNA sequence: TGTGCCAGCAGCTTAGCCTCGGGAGGGGACACTGAAGCTTTCTTT.

This clone has more than one count but fewer than ten. The chain links TRBV29-1 to TRBJ1-2; TRBD1 is a possible D gene (5 bases). V was shortened by 1 base and J by 7 bases, with 10 bases between the two germline ends. Germline-derived CDR1 and CDR2 are SQVTM and ANQGSEA. The CDR3 has 12 residues. The CDR3 region is CSVEGRAGGYTF. In DNA form, the CDR3 reads TGCAGCGTTGAAGGCAGGGCTGGTGGCTACACCTTC.

This rearrangement joins TRBV2 to TRBJ2-7, with TRBD2 as a possible D gene (6 bases). Germline lookup yields CDR1 SNHLY and CDR2 FYNNEI. The ends were cut back, 8 bases at V and 2 bases at J, with 19 bases in the middle. This CDR3 spans 15 amino acids. In DNA form, the CDR3 reads TGTGCCAGCGGCCGGGGCCAGGGAGGCCCCTACGAGCAGTACTTC. Amino acid sequence: CASGRGQGGPYEQYF.

The V and J genes are TRBV7-9 and TRBJ2-1; 11 nucleotides line up with TRBD1. This CDR3 has 16 residues. CDR1 SEHNR and CDR2 FQNEAQ come from the germline V gene (reference sequence). The ends lost 5 bases at V and 8 bases at J; junction bases unmatched: 11. This CDR3 reads CASSRSDRGRADEQFF. CDR3 nucleotide sequence: TGTGCCAGCAGCAGATCGGACAGGGGGCGTGCGGATGAGCAGTTCTTC.

V and J are TRBV9 and TRBJ2-7; 9 bases align to TRBD1. The CDR3 runs 15 residues. V was pared by 4 bases and J by 5 bases, with 10 bases of the junction left unmatched. Germline V CDR1 and CDR2: SGDLS, YYNGEE. The CDR3 bases are TGTGCCAGCAGCACGAGGACAGGGGCTATCAACGAGCAGTACTTC. As protein: CASSTRTGAINEQYF.